Below, one T cell receptor (beta chain) is given with its context. This record comes from a study of blood T cell repertoires in COVID-19. About the study: Researchers got acute and convalescent COVID-19 samples from the United States, Italy and Spain.

Per the original methods: Amplification from reference gene primers served as the basis for estimated nucleated cell counts. Generated by immunoSEQ multiplex PCR, the TCRdb table keeps only in-frame clones and is missing some. That table furnishes V, J and clone size, whereas the DNA furnished D and trimming. The sample includes some 61,000 clones, about nine tenths seen only once; the top ten take roughly 8.1%. CDR3 length equals 14 residues. Germline assignment: CDR1 SEHNR and CDR2 FQNEAQ (reference sequence). Trimming took 5 bases from V and 4 from J; bases not matched to a gene: 7. This sequence was found in a man between 25 and 39 years old with acute or convalescent COVID-19. The V call is TRBV7-9, the J call TRBJ1-2; TRBD1 matches 7 bases. Sequenced sample: peripheral blood. The CDR3 DNA is TGTGCCAGCAGCCCTACAGGGGTGTCCTATGGCTACACCTTC. Encoded protein: CASSPTGVSYGYTF.